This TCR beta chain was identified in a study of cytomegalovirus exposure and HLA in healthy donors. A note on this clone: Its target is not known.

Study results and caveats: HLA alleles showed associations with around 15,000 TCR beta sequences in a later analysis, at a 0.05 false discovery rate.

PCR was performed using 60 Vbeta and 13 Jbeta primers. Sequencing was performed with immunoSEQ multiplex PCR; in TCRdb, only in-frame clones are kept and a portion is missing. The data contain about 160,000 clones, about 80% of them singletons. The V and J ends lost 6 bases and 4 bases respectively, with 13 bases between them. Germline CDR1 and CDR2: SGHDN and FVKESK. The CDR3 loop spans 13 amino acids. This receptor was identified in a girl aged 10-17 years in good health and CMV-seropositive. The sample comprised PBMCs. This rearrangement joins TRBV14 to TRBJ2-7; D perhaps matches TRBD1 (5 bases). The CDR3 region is CASRKEGVYEQYF. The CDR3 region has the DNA TGTGCCAGCAGAAAGGAAGGGGTATACGAGCAGTACTTC. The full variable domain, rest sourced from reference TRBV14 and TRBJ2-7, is EAGVTQFPSHSVIEKGQTVTLRCDPISGHDNLYWYRRVMGKEIKFLLHFVKESKQDESGMPNNRFLAERTGGTYSTLKVQPAELEDSGVYFCASRKEGVYEQYFGPGTRLTVT.